This T cell receptor beta chain was retrieved from a study of T cell changes during pregnancy in multiple sclerosis. Repertoires were generated with immunoSEQ multiplex PCR, while TCRdb's copy carries only in-frame clones and drops some. The sample has about 89,000 clones; about 94% are singletons. The V gene lost 2 bases and the J gene lost 7 bases, with 18 bases spanning the gap. The CDR3 contains 16 residues. Per the germline V gene, CDR1 is MRHNA and CDR2 is SNTAGT. The TCR comes from a female donor with multiple sclerosis, enrolled in a pregnancy study. The gene calls are TRBV6-4 and TRBJ2-1; tentatively, D is TRBD1 (7 bases). The material sequenced was peripheral blood, taken in the third trimester of pregnancy. CDR3 protein: CASSDQGGDRLNEQFF. The CDR3, as DNA: TGTGCCAGCAGTGACCAAGGCGGGGACAGATTAAATGAGCAGTTCTTC.